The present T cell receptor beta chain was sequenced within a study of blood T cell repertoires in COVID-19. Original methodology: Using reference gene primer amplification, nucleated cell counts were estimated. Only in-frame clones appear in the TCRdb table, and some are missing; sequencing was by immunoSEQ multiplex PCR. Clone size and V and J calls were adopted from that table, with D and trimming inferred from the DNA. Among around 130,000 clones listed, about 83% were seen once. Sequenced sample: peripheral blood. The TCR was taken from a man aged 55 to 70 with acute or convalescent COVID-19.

For the CDR3, the DNA is TGTGCCAGCAGTCCCGCAGCGGGAGCGCCCTACGAGCAGTACTTC. Encoded protein: CASSPAAGAPYEQYF. The J gene is TRBJ2-7, the V gene TRBV27; 8 bases are a match to TRBD2. CDR3 length: 15 residues. V lost 5 bases to trimming and J lost 2 bases; unmatched junction nucleotides: 8. Germline V gene lookup returns CDR1 MNHEY and CDR2 SMNVEV (reference sequence).